This T cell receptor (beta chain) derives from a study of T cell responses to AZD1222 COVID-19 vaccine. Study conclusions and caveats: Breadth and depth of Spike-specific TCRs rose after two AZD1222 doses. Reports say nearly half of spike-specific TCRs go after unmutated variant regions. Donors were largely white British and mainly female; clonal diversity was possibly underestimated.

About this clone itself: What it binds is unknown.

The data were produced by immunoSEQ multiplex PCR, yet TCRdb's version contains in-frame clones alone and is incomplete. The sample lists under 150,000 clones, 65% to 90% occurring once. The TCR was taken from an adult who received the MenACWY meningococcal vaccine as a control. This sample comprised peripheral blood, obtained 28 days after the second dose of the MenACWY control vaccine.

DNA for the CDR3: TGTGCCAGTAGTCCGCGGAACTATGGCTACACCTTC. This codes for CASSPRNYGYTF. The V gene is TRBV19, the J gene TRBJ1-2; unclear D gene. CDR1 is LNHDA, CDR2 SQIVND, per germline (reference sequence). The CDR3 covers 12 residues. The V gene lost 5 bases and the J gene lost 2 bases, with 6 bases spanning the gap.